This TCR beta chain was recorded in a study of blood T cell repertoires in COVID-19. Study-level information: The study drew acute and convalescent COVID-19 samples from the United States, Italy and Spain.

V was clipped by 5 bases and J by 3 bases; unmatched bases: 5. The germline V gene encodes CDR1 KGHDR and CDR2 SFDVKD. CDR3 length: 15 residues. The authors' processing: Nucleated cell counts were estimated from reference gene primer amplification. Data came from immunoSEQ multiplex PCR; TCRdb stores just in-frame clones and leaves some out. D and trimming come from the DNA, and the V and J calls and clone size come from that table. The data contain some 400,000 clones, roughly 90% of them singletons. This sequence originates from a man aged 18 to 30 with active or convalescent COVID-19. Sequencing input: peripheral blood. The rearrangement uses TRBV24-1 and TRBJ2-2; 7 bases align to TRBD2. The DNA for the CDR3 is TGTGCCACCAGTGTGGGGGGGGAACACACCGGGGAGCTGTTTTTT. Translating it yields CATSVGGEHTGELFF.